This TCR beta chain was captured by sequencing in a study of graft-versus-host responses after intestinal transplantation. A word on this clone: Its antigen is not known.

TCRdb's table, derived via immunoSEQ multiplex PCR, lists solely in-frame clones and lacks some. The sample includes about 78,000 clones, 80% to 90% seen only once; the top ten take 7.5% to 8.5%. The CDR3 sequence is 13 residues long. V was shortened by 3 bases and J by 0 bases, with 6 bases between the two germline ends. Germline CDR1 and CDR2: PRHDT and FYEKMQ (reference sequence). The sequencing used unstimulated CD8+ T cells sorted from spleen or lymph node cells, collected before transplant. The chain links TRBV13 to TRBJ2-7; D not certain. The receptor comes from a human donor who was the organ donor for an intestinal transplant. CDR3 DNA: TGTGCCAGCAGCTTCAGGAACTCCTACGAGCAGTACTTC. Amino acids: CASSFRNSYEQYF.